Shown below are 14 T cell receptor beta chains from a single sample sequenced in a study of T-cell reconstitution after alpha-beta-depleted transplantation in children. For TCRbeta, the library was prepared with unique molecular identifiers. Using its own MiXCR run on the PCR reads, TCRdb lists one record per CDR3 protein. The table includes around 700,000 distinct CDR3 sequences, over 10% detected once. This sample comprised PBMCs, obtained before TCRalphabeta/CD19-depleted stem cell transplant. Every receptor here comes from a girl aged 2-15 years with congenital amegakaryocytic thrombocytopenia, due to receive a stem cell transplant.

DNA for the CDR3: TGCGCCAGCAGCCCACAAGCGGGAGGTTCCGGTTACAATGAGCAGTTCTTC. The encoded protein is CASSPQAGGSGYNEQFF. The V call is TRBV5-1, the J call TRBJ2-1; 9 nucleotides match TRBD2. Germline trimming cut 4 bases from V and 4 bases from J; bases unmatched to any gene: 12. The CDR3 is 17 amino acids. Germline V CDR1 and CDR2: SGHRS, YFSETQ.

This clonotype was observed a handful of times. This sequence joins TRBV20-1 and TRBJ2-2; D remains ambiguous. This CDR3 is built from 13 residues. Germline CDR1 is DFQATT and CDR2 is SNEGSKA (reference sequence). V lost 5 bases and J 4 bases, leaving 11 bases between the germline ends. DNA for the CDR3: TGCAGTGCTCCCCACGTTGGCACCGGGGAGCTGTTTTTT. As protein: CSAPHVGTGELFF.

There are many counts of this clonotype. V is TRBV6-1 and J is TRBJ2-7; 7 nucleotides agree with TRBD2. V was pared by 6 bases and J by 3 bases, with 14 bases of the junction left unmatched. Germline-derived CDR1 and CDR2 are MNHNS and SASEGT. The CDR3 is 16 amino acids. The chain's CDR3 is CASRQRRRDYIYEQYF. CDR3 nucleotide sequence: TGTGCCAGCAGACAGAGACGGCGGGACTACATCTACGAGCAGTACTTC.

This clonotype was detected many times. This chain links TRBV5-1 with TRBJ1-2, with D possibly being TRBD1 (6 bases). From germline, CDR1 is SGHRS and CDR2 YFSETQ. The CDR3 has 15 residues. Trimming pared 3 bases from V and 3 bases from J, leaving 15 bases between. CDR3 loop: CASSSQGTDYYGYTF. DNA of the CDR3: TGCGCCAGCAGCTCACAGGGTACCGACTACTATGGCTACACCTTC.

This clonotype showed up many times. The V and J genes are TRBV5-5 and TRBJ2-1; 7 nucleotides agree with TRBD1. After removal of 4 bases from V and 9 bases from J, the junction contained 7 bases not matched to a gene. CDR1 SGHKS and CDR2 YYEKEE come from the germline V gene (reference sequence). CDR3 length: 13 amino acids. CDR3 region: CASSDRVVGEQFF. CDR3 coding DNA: TGTGCCAGCAGCGACAGGGTCGTGGGTGAGCAGTTCTTC.

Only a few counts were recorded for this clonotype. Here the CDR3 reads CSAGQGGGMTDTQYF. The CDR3 DNA sequence: TGCAGCGCCGGACAGGGCGGAGGGATGACAGATACGCAGTATTTT. V usage is TRBV29-1 and J usage is TRBJ2-3; TRBD1 matches at 8 bases. With 7 bases clipped from V and 3 bases from J, the junction kept 12 bases outside the gene matches. The CDR3 extends over 15 amino acids. The V gene's germline CDR1 is SQVTM and CDR2 ANQGSEA.

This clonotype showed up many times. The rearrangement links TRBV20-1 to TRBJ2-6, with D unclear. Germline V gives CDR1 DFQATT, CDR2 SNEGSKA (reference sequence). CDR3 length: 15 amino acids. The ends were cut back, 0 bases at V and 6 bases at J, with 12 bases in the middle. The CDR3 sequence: CSARDFQVMANVLTF. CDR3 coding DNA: TGCAGTGCTAGAGATTTTCAGGTCATGGCCAACGTCCTGACTTTC.

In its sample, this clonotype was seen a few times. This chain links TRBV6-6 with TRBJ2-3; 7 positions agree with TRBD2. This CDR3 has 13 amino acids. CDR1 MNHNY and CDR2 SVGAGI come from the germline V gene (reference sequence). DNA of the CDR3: TGTGCGGGGGGGAGCGGGATCCAAGATACGCAGTATTTT. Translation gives CAGGSGIQDTQYF.

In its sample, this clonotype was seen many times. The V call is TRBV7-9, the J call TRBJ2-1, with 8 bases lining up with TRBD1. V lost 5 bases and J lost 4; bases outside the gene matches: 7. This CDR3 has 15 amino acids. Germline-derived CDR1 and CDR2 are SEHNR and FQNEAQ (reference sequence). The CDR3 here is CASSQRQGRYNEQFF. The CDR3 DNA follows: TGTGCCAGCAGCCAACGACAGGGGAGGTACAATGAGCAGTTCTTC.

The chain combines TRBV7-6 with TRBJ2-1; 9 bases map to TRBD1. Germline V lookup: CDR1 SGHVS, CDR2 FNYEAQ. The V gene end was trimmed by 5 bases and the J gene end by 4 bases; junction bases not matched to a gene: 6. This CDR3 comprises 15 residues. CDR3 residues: CASSRGQGLYNEQFF. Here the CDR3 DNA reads TGTGCCAGCAGCAGGGGACAGGGCCTTTACAATGAGCAGTTCTTC.

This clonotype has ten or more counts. Here the CDR3 reads CSASSGLAGAAFNEQFF. CDR3 DNA: TGCAGTGCTAGCTCTGGACTAGCGGGAGCCGCCTTTAATGAGCAGTTCTTC. V is TRBV20-1 and J is TRBJ2-1; 13 positions agree with TRBD2. CDR1 is DFQATT and CDR2 is SNEGSKA in the germline V gene (reference sequence). The CDR3 covers 17 residues. The V and J ends lost 3 bases and 7 bases, in that order; junction bases with no gene match: 12.

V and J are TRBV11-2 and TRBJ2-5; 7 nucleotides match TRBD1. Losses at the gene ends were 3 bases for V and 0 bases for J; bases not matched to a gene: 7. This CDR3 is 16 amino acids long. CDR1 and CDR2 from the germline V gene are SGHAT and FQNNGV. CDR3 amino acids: CASSFWGQINQETQYF. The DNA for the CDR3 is TGTGCCAGCAGCTTTTGGGGACAGATTAACCAAGAGACCCAGTACTTC.

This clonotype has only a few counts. The DNA for the CDR3 is TGTGCCAGCACCGCCCTAGCGTTCCCAGATACGCAGTATTTT. Residues: CASTALAFPDTQYF. V usage is TRBV14 and J usage is TRBJ2-3; tentatively, D is TRBD2 (6 bases). V shed 7 bases and J shed 4 bases, with 15 bases lying between them. Germline loops: CDR1 SGHDN, CDR2 FVKESK. The CDR3 length is 14 residues.

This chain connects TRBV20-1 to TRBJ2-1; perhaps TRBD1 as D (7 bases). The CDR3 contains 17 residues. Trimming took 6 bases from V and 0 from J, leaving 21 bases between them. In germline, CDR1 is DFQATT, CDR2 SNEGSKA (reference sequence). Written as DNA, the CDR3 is TGCAGTGCAGAAGCCGGGGGACAGCTCCGCTCCTACAATGAGCAGTTCTTC. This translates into CSAEAGGQLRSYNEQFF.